The 25 T cell receptor beta chains below come from one sample, sequenced in a study of OX40 agonist ivuxolimab in advanced cancers. Clones were read by immunoSEQ multiplex PCR, and TCRdb kept only the in-frame ones, dropping some. This sample has approximately 25,000 clones, with around 77% found just once. Sequences were derived from CD4+ or CD8+ T cells sorted from blood, sampled in a trial of the OX40 agonist ivuxolimab. These receptors were obtained from an adult with an advanced solid tumor such as melanoma, head and neck, liver or kidney cancer.

The sample holds one count of this clone. The chain employs TRBV2 and TRBJ2-1; D is perhaps TRBD2 (6 bases). The CDR3 loop spans 11 amino acids. The germline V gene has CDR1 SNHLY and CDR2 FYNNEI. The V and J ends lost 11 bases and 9 bases respectively, with 14 bases between them. CDR3 protein: CAARGWVEQFF. In nucleotides, the CDR3 is TGTGCCGCCCGGGGGTGGGTTGAGCAGTTCTTC.

This clone was counted between two and nine times. The chain couples TRBV2 to TRBJ2-7; no firm D call. Germline V gene sequence: CDR1 SNHLY, CDR2 FYNNEI. The CDR3 loop spans 12 amino acids. V was pared by 7 bases and J by 2 bases, with 9 bases between. CDR3 bases: TGTGCCAGCACTCGGCAAACCTACGAGCAGTACTTC. Amino acid sequence: CASTRQTYEQYF.

The rearrangement links TRBV5-1 to TRBJ1-2; D is unresolved. From germline, CDR1 is SGHRS and CDR2 YFSETQ. CDR3 length: 14 residues. Trimming shortened V by 2 bases and J by 4 bases, and 12 bases separated the two germline ends. The CDR3: CASSLEVMVYGYTF. CDR3 in DNA: TGCGCCAGCAGCTTAGAGGTTATGGTCTATGGCTACACCTTC.

This chain uses TRBV6-1 with TRBJ2-7; 9 bases align to TRBD1. The V segment lost 2 bases and the J segment 7 bases; nucleotides outside the gene matches: 15. Germline loops: CDR1 MNHNS, CDR2 SASEGT. This CDR3 spans 17 amino acids. Written as DNA, the CDR3 is TGTGCCAGCAGTGAAAGAAGTACAGGGGGCCGGTATTGGGAGCAGTACTTC. The encoded protein is CASSERSTGGRYWEQYF.

The chain joins TRBV7-9 to TRBJ2-3, with 14 positions matching TRBD2. The CDR3 contains 17 residues. The junction had 4 bases not matched to a gene; V was cut back by 5 bases and J by 0 bases. Germline lookup yields CDR1 SEHNR and CDR2 FQNEAQ (reference sequence). The CDR3 loop is CASSARLAGGSTDTQYF. CDR3 DNA sequence: TGTGCCAGCAGCGCCCGACTAGCGGGGGGGAGCACAGATACGCAGTATTTT. The entire variable domain, with the rest obtained from reference TRBV7-9 and TRBJ2-3, is as follows: DTGVSQNPRHKITKRGQNVTFRCDPISEHNRLYWYRQTLGQGPEFLTYFQNEAQLEKSRLLSDRFSAERPKGSFSTLEIQRTEQGDSAMYLCASSARLAGGSTDTQYFGPGTRLTVL.

This clone was observed a few times. This chain connects TRBV4-1 to TRBJ1-3; D gene ambiguous. CDR1 is MGHRA, CDR2 YSYEKL, per germline. The length of the CDR3 is 14 residues. Trimming shortened V by 6 bases and J by 8 bases, and 17 bases separated the two germline ends. CDR3 nucleotide sequence: TGCGCCAGCAGTCGTCCGTTCGAGGCAGACACCATATATTTT. Its protein is CASSRPFEADTIYF.

This clone was found once. This chain links TRBV2 with TRBJ1-1; perhaps TRBD1 as D (6 bases). The CDR3 is made up of 11 amino acids. Trimming removed 2 bases from V and 11 bases from J, with 9 bases in between. Germline V gene lookup returns CDR1 SNHLY and CDR2 FYNNEI. For the CDR3, the DNA is TGTGCCAGCAGTGAACGGGGGCCGGCTTTCTTT. It encodes CASSERGPAFF.

The CDR3 sequence: CASRGGTGAREKLFF. The CDR3 DNA reads as TGTGCCAGCAGGGGGGGCACAGGGGCCCGGGAAAAACTGTTTTTT. The rearrangement joins TRBV28 to TRBJ1-4, with 7 nucleotides matching TRBD1. The germline V gene encodes CDR1 MDHEN and CDR2 SYDVKM. J gave up 8 bases and V 6 bases, and 12 bases lay outside the gene matches. The CDR3 covers 15 residues.

V gene TRBV18 combines with J gene TRBJ1-1, with 10 bases aligning to TRBD1. After removal of 7 bases from V and 4 bases from J, the junction contained 6 bases not matched to a gene. This CDR3 is 14 amino acids long. The germline V gene has CDR1 KGHSH and CDR2 LQKENI. This chain's CDR3 is CASLMDRGGTEAFF. For the CDR3, the DNA is TGTGCCAGCTTAATGGACAGGGGGGGCACTGAAGCTTTCTTT.

V is TRBV29-1 and J is TRBJ1-4, with a possible D match to TRBD1 (5 bases). The CDR3 runs to 14 residues. Germline V gives CDR1 SQVTM, CDR2 ANQGSEA. Trimming left V 3 bases short and J 7 bases short, with 15 bases between. CDR3 nucleotides: TGCAGCGTTGACGCCCCGGGCGGGGGTGAAAAACTGTTTTTT. It is translated as CSVDAPGGGEKLFF.

The chain is built from TRBV11-2 and TRBJ2-7, with 8 positions matching TRBD2. Germline values: CDR1 SGHAT, CDR2 FQNNGV. This CDR3 comprises 17 residues. The J segment lost 5 bases and the V segment lost 3 bases, leaving 15 bases of the junction unmatched. CDR3 sequence (DNA): TGTGCCAGCAGCTTTGGGGCGGGGGGCCCAAGTACGCACGAGCAGTACTTC. It specifies CASSFGAGGPSTHEQYF.

J is TRBJ2-3 and V is TRBV5-1; tentatively, D is TRBD2 (6 bases). The V end lost 2 bases, the J end lost 2 bases, and 12 bases lay between the germline ends. Per germline, CDR1 SGHRS and CDR2 YFSETQ. The CDR3 contains 15 residues. CDR3 sequence: CASSLGGVNTDTQYF. In DNA, the CDR3 is TGCGCCAGCAGCTTAGGAGGGGTTAACACAGATACGCAGTATTTT.

The chain employs TRBV20-1 and TRBJ1-2, with D possibly matching TRBD1 (6 bases). The V and J ends lost 6 bases and 4 bases respectively, with 9 bases between them. The CDR3 has 11 amino acids. The germline V gene has CDR1 DFQATT and CDR2 SNEGSKA (reference sequence). CDR3 sequence (DNA): TGCAGTGCACCGACAGGCTATGGCTACACCTTC. This gives the protein CSAPTGYGYTF.

This chain uses TRBV6-5 with TRBJ2-5, with 11 bases lining up with TRBD2. The CDR3 length is 16 residues. CDR1 is MNHEY and CDR2 is SVGAGI in the germline V gene. Unmatched junction bases numbered 0, after V lost 0 bases and J lost 0 bases. CDR3 protein: CASSYSTSGDQETQYF. DNA of the CDR3: TGTGCCAGCAGTTACTCGACTAGCGGGGACCAAGAGACCCAGTACTTC.

The chain employs TRBV10-3 and TRBJ1-1; the match to TRBD1 covers 8 bases. This CDR3 contains 13 residues. Germline CDR1 reads ENHRY; CDR2 reads SYGVKD. V lost 3 bases and J lost 12; bases outside the gene matches: 9. Written as DNA, the CDR3 is TGTGCCATCAGTGACGGTGGGGCAGGGGGCCCTTTCTTT. It encodes CAISDGGAGGPFF.

As concerns this clone: This CDR3 is also generated by other DNA sequences in the sample. This chain links TRBV11-3 with TRBJ2-3, with D perhaps TRBD1 (5 bases). Germline CDR1 and CDR2: SGHNT and YENEEA. V dropped 3 bases and J dropped 0 bases, with 7 bases sitting between them. CDR3 length: 14 residues. This chain's CDR3 is CASSLTASTDTQYF. The CDR3 coding sequence is TGTGCCAGCAGCTTGACAGCTAGCACAGATACGCAGTATTTT. The variable domain in full, with the rest retrieved from reference TRBV11-3 and TRBJ2-3, is EAGVVQSPRYKIIEKKQPVAFWCNPISGHNTLYWYLQNLGQGPELLIRYENEEAVDDSQLPKDRFSAERLKGVDSTLKIQPAELGDSAVYLCASSLTASTDTQYFGPGTRLTVL.

The gene calls are TRBV30 and TRBJ1-2, with 7 bases that match TRBD1. CDR3 length: 15 residues. Germline CDR1 is GTSNPN and CDR2 is SVGIG (reference sequence). The trim removed 5 bases at V and 2 bases at J, leaving 11 bases unmatched. The CDR3 loop is CAWHRFTGENYGYTF. CDR3 DNA: TGTGCCTGGCACCGGTTTACAGGGGAAAACTATGGCTACACCTTC. The full variable domain, completed using reference TRBV30 and TRBJ1-2, is SQTIHQWPATLVQPVGSPLSLECTVEGTSNPNLYWYRQAAGRGLQLLFYSVGIGQISSEVPQNLSASRPQDRQFILSSKKLLLSDSGFYLCAWHRFTGENYGYTFGSGTRLTVV.

CDR3 sequence: CAISEIGRGDGYTF. CDR3 DNA sequence: TGTGCCATCAGTGAAATCGGTAGGGGTGATGGCTACACCTTC. V is TRBV10-3 and J is TRBJ1-2, with D perhaps TRBD1 (5 bases). The CDR3 runs 14 residues. The germline V gene encodes CDR1 ENHRY and CDR2 SYGVKD. V was shortened by 3 bases and J by 6 bases, with 14 bases between the two germline ends.

This clone has just a few counts. Within the sample, other DNA sequences also encode this same CDR3. This chain connects TRBV18 to TRBJ1-2, with D possibly TRBD1 on 5 matching bases. This CDR3 spans 14 amino acids. The germline gives CDR1 KGHSH, CDR2 LQKENI. V was pared by 3 bases and J by 4 bases, with 12 bases between. The CDR3 loop is CASSPPTESYGYTF. In nucleotides, the CDR3 is TGTGCCAGCTCACCCCCGACAGAGAGCTATGGCTACACCTTC.

This clone was detected only a few times. The chain couples TRBV14 to TRBJ2-1; 13 positions agree with TRBD2. Losses at the gene ends were 0 bases for V and 6 bases for J; bases not matched to a gene: 8. Germline V lookup: CDR1 SGHDN, CDR2 FVKESK. There are 18 residues in the CDR3. The CDR3 here is CASSQEFLGLAGANEQFF. The CDR3 DNA sequence: TGTGCCAGCAGCCAAGAATTCTTAGGACTAGCGGGGGCCAATGAGCAGTTCTTC.

The chain is built from TRBV27 and TRBJ2-2, with a weak D call TRBD1 (6 bases). The length of the CDR3 is 14 residues. V shed 6 bases and J shed 6 bases, with 14 bases lying between them. The germline CDR1 and CDR2 sequences are MNHEY and SMNVEV (reference sequence). The CDR3 coding sequence is TGTGCCAGCAGGGACCAGGGGATCGCCGGGGAGCTGTTTTTT. It yields the protein CASRDQGIAGELFF.

The gene calls are TRBV7-8 and TRBJ2-3, with TRBD2 matching 10 bases. Germline V gene lookup returns CDR1 SGHVS and CDR2 FQNEAQ. V was pared by 2 bases and J by 1 base, with 6 bases of the junction left unmatched. This CDR3 has 17 residues. CDR3 sequence: CASSLMGLAGGTDTQYF. Written as DNA, the CDR3 is TGTGCCAGCAGCTTAATGGGGCTAGCGGGGGGCACAGATACGCAGTATTTT.

V is TRBV5-6 and J is TRBJ1-5; the D gene is possibly TRBD1 (5 bases). The CDR3 has 18 residues. Germline values: CDR1 SGHDT, CDR2 YYEEEE. V was clipped by 1 base and J by 0 bases, with 17 bases between them. The CDR3 sequence is CASSLPGFSSYSNQPQHF. The CDR3 DNA sequence: TGTGCCAGCAGCTTGCCAGGGTTTTCCTCCTATAGCAATCAGCCCCAGCATTTT.

The genes are TRBV29-1 and TRBJ2-3, with D unclear. Trimming pared 1 base from V and 1 base from J, leaving 15 bases between. This CDR3 is built from 16 residues. Germline V lookup: CDR1 SQVTM, CDR2 ANQGSEA. The CDR3 nucleotides are TGCAGCGTTGAAGGAGGTAGAACGTCCGGCACAGATACGCAGTATTTT. Translation: CSVEGGRTSGTDTQYF.

The chain employs TRBV19 and TRBJ1-4; a weak D match, TRBD1 (6 bases). This CDR3 is 16 amino acids long. Germline CDR1 is LNHDA and CDR2 is SQIVND (reference sequence). V was cut by 0 bases and J by 3 bases, with 11 bases left in between. The CDR3 sequence is CASSIDRGKANEKLFF. CDR3 coding DNA: TGTGCCAGTAGTATAGACAGGGGTAAAGCTAATGAAAAACTGTTTTTT.